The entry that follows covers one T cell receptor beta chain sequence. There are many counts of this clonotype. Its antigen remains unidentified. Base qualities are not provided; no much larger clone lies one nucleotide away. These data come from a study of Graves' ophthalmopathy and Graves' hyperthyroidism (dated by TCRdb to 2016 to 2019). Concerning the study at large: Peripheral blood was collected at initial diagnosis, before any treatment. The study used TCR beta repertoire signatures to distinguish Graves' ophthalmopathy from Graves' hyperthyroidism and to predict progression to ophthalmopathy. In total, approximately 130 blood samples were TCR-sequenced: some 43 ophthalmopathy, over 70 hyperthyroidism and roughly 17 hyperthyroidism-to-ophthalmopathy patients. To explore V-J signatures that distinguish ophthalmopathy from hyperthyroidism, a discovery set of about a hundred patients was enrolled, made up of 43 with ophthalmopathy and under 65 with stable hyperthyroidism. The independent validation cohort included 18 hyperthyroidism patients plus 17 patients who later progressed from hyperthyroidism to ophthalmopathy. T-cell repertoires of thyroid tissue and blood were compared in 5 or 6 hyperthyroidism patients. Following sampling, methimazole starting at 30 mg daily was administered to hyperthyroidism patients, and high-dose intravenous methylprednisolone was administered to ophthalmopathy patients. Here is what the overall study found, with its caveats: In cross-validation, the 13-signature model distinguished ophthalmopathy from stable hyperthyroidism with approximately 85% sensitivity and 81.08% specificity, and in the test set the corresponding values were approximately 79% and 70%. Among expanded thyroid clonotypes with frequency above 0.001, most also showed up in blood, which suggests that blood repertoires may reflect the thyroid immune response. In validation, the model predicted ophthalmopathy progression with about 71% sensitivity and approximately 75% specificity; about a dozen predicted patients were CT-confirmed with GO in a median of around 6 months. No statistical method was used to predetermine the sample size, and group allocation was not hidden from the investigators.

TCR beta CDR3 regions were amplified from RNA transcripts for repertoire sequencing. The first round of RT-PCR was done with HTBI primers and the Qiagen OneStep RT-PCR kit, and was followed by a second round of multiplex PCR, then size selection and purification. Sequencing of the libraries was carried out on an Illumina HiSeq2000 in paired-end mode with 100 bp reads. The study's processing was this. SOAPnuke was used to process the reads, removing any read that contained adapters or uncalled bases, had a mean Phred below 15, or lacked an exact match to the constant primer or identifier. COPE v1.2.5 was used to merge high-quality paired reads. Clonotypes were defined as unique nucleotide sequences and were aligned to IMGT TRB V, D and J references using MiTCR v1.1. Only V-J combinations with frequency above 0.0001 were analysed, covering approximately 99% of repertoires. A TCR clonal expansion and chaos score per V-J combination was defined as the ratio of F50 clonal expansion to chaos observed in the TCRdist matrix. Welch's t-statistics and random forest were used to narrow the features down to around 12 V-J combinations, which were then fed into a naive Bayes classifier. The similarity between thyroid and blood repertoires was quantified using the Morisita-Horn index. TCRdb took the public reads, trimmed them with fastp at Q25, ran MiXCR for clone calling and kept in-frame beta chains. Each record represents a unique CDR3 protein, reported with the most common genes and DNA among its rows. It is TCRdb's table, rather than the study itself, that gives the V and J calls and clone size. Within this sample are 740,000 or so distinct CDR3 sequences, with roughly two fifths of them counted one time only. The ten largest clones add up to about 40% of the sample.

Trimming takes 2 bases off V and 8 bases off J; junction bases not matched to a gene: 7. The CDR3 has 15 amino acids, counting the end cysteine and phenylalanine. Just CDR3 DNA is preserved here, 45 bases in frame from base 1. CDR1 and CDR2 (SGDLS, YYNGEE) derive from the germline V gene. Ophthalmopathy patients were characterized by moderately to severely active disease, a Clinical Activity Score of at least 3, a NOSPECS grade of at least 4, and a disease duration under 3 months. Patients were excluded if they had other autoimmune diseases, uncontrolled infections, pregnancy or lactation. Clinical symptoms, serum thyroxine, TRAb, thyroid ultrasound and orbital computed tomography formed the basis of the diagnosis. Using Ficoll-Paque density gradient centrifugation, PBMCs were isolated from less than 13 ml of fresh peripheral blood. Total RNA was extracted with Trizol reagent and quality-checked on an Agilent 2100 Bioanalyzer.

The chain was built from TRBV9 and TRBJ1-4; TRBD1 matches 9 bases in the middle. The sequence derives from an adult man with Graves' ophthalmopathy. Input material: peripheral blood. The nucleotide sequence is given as TGTGCCAGCAGCGTGACAGGGGGGGGTTACGAAAAACTGTTTTTT. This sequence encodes CASSVTGGGYEKLFF.